These 22 T cell receptor beta chains were all obtained from the same sample, sequenced in a study of blood T cell repertoires in COVID-19. Generated by immunoSEQ multiplex PCR, the TCRdb table keeps only in-frame clones and is missing some. This sample has 150,000 to 200,000 clones; about 80% occur once, and the top ten carry 7.8%. Sequencing was done on a sample of peripheral blood. Receptor source: a woman in her sixties or seventies with COVID-19, enrolled during active disease.

The rearrangement uses TRBV30 and TRBJ1-6; tentatively, D is TRBD1 (6 bases). Germline V gene sequence: CDR1 GTSNPN, CDR2 SVGIG (reference sequence). This CDR3 comprises 13 residues. Trimming cost V 1 base and J 10 bases, with 11 bases left between them. CDR3 bases: TGTGCCTGGAGTGGTCAGGGGAAGTCACCCCTCCACTTT. Residues: CAWSGQGKSPLHF.

Concerning this clone: A junction end diverges from the germline sequence, so it may reflect a read error. V is TRBV7-7 and J is TRBJ2-5; TRBD2 matches at 14 bases. The germline V gene encodes CDR1 SSHAT and CDR2 FNYEAQ (reference sequence). The CDR3 has 16 amino acids. In nucleotides, the CDR3 is TGTGCTAGCAGCTTAGGACTAGCGGGGGGTGCAGAGACCCAGTACTTC. Amino acids: CASSLGLAGGAETQYF.

V gene TRBV7-3 combines with J gene TRBJ1-6, with 9 bases that match TRBD1. The CDR3 contains 15 residues. The ends lost 5 bases at V and 7 bases at J; junction bases unmatched: 6. Per the germline V gene, CDR1 is SGHTA and CDR2 is FQGTGA. Written as DNA, the CDR3 is TGTGCCAGCAGCCGAGGGGACAGGGAGAATTCACCCCTCCACTTT. Translated: CASSRGDRENSPLHF. The full variable domain, rest sourced from reference TRBV7-3 and TRBJ1-6, is GAGVSQTPSNKVTEKGKYVELRCDPISGHTALYWYRQSLGQGPEFLIYFQGTGAADDSGLPNDRFFAVRPEGSVSTLKIQRTERGDSAVYLCASSRGDRENSPLHFGNGTRLTVT.

The J gene is TRBJ1-5, the V gene TRBV6-2 or TRBV6-3, with D possibly TRBD1 on 5 matching bases. Deletions cut 2 bases from V and 2 bases from J, with 10 bases between. The germline V gene encodes CDR1 MNHEY and CDR2 SVGEGT. This CDR3 region has 15 residues. The CDR3 sequence is CASSYTPRGNQPQHF. The CDR3 coding sequence is TGTGCCAGCAGTTACACCCCCAGGGGCAATCAGCCCCAGCATTTT.

This chain links TRBV5-5 with TRBJ1-1, with 8 positions matching TRBD1. CDR1 is SGHKS and CDR2 is YYEKEE in the germline V gene (reference sequence). This CDR3 comprises 15 residues. J lost 4 bases, V lost 4 bases, and 9 bases had no gene match. The CDR3 DNA sequence: TGTGCCAGCAGCCCTCTCAGGGGGCGCGGCACTGAAGCTTTCTTT. Encoded protein: CASSPLRGRGTEAFF.

In its sample, this clone was seen a few times. The V gene is TRBV11-1, the J gene TRBJ1-1; possibly TRBD1 for D (5 bases). The length of the CDR3 is 14 residues. The V gene's germline CDR1 is SGHAT and CDR2 FQDESV (reference sequence). V was pared by 6 bases and J by 0 bases, with 11 bases between. The CDR3 here is CASRERQMNTEAFF. In DNA form, the CDR3 reads TGTGCCAGCAGGGAAAGACAGATGAACACTGAAGCTTTCTTT.

For the CDR3, the DNA is TGTGCCAGTAGTATTGCCAGGGACTCCTACGAGCAGTACTTC. Protein sequence: CASSIARDSYEQYF. The chain uses TRBV19 and TRBJ2-7; D might be TRBD1 (5 bases). The CDR3 runs to 14 residues. V lost 3 bases to trimming and J lost 0 bases, with 9 bases between them. Germline V CDR1 and CDR2: LNHDA, SQIVND (reference sequence).

This sequence joins TRBV4-3 and TRBJ1-1; D is unresolved. Germline V gene data show CDR1 as LGHNA and CDR2 as YSLEER. Trimming shortened V by 0 bases and J by 1 base, and 12 bases separated the two germline ends. This CDR3 has 16 amino acids. The CDR3: CASSQDARPRNTEAFF. CDR3 coding DNA: TGCGCCAGCAGCCAAGACGCAAGACCTAGGAACACTGAAGCTTTCTTT.

This chain joins TRBV28 and TRBJ2-5; the D gene is possibly TRBD2 (6 bases). The CDR3 consists of 16 residues. V shed 4 bases and J shed 2 bases, with 17 bases lying between them. CDR1 is MDHEN and CDR2 is SYDVKM in the germline V gene. The CDR3 sequence is CASSSPLGSGQETQYF. CDR3 in DNA: TGTGCCAGCAGTTCCCCCCTGGGTAGCGGACAAGAGACCCAGTACTTC.

This chain links TRBV2 with TRBJ2-2, with 10 nucleotides matching TRBD1. V dropped 2 bases and J dropped 6; count of bases not matched to a gene: 12. Germline V lookup: CDR1 SNHLY, CDR2 FYNNEI. The CDR3 totals 18 residues. CDR3: CASSEFGSGTGVSGELFF. The CDR3 DNA follows: TGTGCCAGCAGTGAATTTGGGTCCGGGACAGGGGTTTCCGGGGAGCTGTTTTTT. The whole variable domain, filled in from reference TRBV2 and TRBJ2-2, reads EPEVTQTPSHQVTQMGQEVILRCVPISNHLYFYWYRQILGQKVEFLVSFYNNEISEKSEIFDDQFSVERPDGSNFTLKIRSTKLEDSAMYFCASSEFGSGTGVSGELFFGEGSRLTVL.

The J gene is TRBJ2-1, the V gene TRBV19; 13 nucleotides agree with TRBD2. Germline values: CDR1 LNHDA, CDR2 SQIVND (reference sequence). The CDR3 loop spans 16 amino acids. Trimming cost V 5 bases and J 3 bases; bases outside gene matches: 4. The CDR3 sequence: CASSPRTSGSYNEQFF. For the CDR3, the DNA is TGTGCCAGTAGTCCCCGGACTAGCGGGAGCTACAATGAGCAGTTCTTC.

The chain carries TRBV6-5 and TRBJ1-2; 7 nucleotides agree with TRBD1. The CDR3 runs to 14 residues. The germline gives CDR1 MNHEY, CDR2 SVGAGI. With 6 bases clipped from V and 4 bases from J, the junction kept 8 bases outside the gene matches. DNA for the CDR3: TGTGCCAGCAGCGCAACGACAGGGAGCTATGGCTACACCTTC. The encoded protein is CASSATTGSYGYTF.

This chain uses TRBV24-1 with TRBJ2-7; unclear D gene. Germline CDR1 KGHDR, CDR2 SFDVKD. The V and J ends lost 6 bases and 7 bases respectively, with 15 bases between them. CDR3 length equals 13 residues. DNA for the CDR3: TGTGCCACCAGTCACCCTCCCGGTCGGGAGCAGTACTTC. Translated, it gives CATSHPPGREQYF.

The V and J genes are TRBV18 and TRBJ2-7; D unresolved. Germline V gene data show CDR1 as KGHSH and CDR2 as LQKENI. CDR3 length equals 11 residues. V dropped 6 bases and J dropped 4 bases, with 7 bases sitting between them. The CDR3 bases are TGTGCCAGCTCCCTCGGTTACGAGCAGTACTTC. Translating gives CASSLGYEQYF. The full variable domain, in which reference TRBV18 and TRBJ2-7 provide the parts outside the CDR3, is NAGVMQNPRHLVRRRGQEARLRCSPMKGHSHVYWYRQLPEEGLKFMVYLQKENIIDESGMPKERFSAEFPKEGPSILRIQQVVRGDSAAYFCASSLGYEQYFGPGTRLTVT.

This rearrangement joins TRBV28 to TRBJ2-3, with D unclear. The CDR3 spans 12 residues. Trimming removed 8 bases at V and 3 bases at J, with 9 bases between. CDR1 and CDR2 (germline): MDHEN, SYDVKM. CDR3 sequence (DNA): TGTGCCAGCCTTGGAGCGACAGATACGCAGTATTTT. Translated, it gives CASLGATDTQYF.

V gene TRBV9 combines with J gene TRBJ1-3; tentative D call: TRBD1 (6 bases). CDR1 is SGDLS, CDR2 YYNGEE, per germline. The CDR3 has 17 residues. V gave up 0 bases and J gave up 3 bases, with 16 bases separating them. The CDR3 sequence is CASSVEVADRFGNTIYF. CDR3 DNA sequence: TGTGCCAGCAGCGTAGAGGTGGCGGACAGATTTGGAAACACCATATATTTT.

The chain couples TRBV7-2 to TRBJ1-1, with TRBD1 matching 7 bases. V was pared by 3 bases and J by 1 base, with 5 bases of the junction left unmatched. The V gene's germline CDR1 is SGHTA and CDR2 FQGNSA. The CDR3 has 15 residues. In nucleotides, the CDR3 is TGTGCCAGCAGCTTTACAGGGGTCGGGAACACTGAAGCTTTCTTT. Translation: CASSFTGVGNTEAFF. The variable domain in full, with the rest retrieved from reference TRBV7-2 and TRBJ1-1, is GAGVSQSPSNKVTEKGKDVELRCDPISGHTALYWYRQSLGQGLEFLIYFQGNSAPDKSGLPSDRFSAERTGGSVSTLTIQRTQQEDSAVYLCASSFTGVGNTEAFFGQGTRLTVV.

This chain joins TRBV10-2 and TRBJ1-5; TRBD1 agrees at 10 bases. Germline values: CDR1 WSHSY, CDR2 SAAADI. There are 17 residues in the CDR3. V lost 10 bases to trimming and J lost 0 bases; unmatched junction nucleotides: 12. CDR3 region: CATGPGTGAASNQPQHF. The CDR3 DNA sequence: TGCGCCACAGGTCCCGGGACAGGGGCCGCTAGCAATCAGCCCCAGCATTTT.

This clone has a single count. The chain combines TRBV7-2 with TRBJ2-7, with 8 positions matching TRBD1. This CDR3 is 17 amino acids long. Per the germline V gene, CDR1 is SGHTA and CDR2 is FQGNSA. The trim removed 1 base at V and 3 bases at J, leaving 11 bases unmatched. CDR3 residues: CASSLVAGTGPNYEQYF. CDR3 nucleotides: TGTGCCAGCAGCTTAGTAGCAGGGACAGGACCGAACTACGAGCAGTACTTC.

The chain carries TRBV6-4 and TRBJ1-3; 10 bases line up with TRBD1. The V and J ends lost 6 bases and 4 bases, in that order; junction bases with no gene match: 9. Germline CDR1 MRHNA, CDR2 SNTAGT. This CDR3 spans 16 amino acids. The CDR3 coding sequence is TGTGCCAGCAGGAAGACAGGGGGCGCGGAAGGAAACACCATATATTTT. It is translated as CASRKTGGAEGNTIYF.

This clone was recorded only once. J is TRBJ2-1 and V is TRBV2, with a weak D call TRBD2 (7 bases). Germline V gene data show CDR1 as SNHLY and CDR2 as FYNNEI. The V gene lost 4 bases and the J gene lost 7 bases, with 20 bases spanning the gap. This CDR3 spans 16 amino acids. CDR3: CASSVGGGRRWNEQFF. CDR3 DNA sequence: TGTGCCAGCAGTGTGGGGGGCGGGAGACGCTGGAATGAGCAGTTCTTC.

The rearrangement uses TRBV14 and TRBJ1-6; tentatively, D is TRBD1 (5 bases). CDR3 length equals 15 residues. From germline, CDR1 is SGHDN and CDR2 FVKESK. The V and J ends lost 3 bases and 1 base respectively, with 7 bases between them. Here the CDR3 DNA reads TGTGCCAGCAGCCACCAGGGTTCCTATAATTCACCCCTCCACTTT. It translates to CASSHQGSYNSPLHF. Looking up the rest from reference TRBV14 and TRBJ1-6 gives the full variable domain: EAGVTQFPSHSVIEKGQTVTLRCDPISGHDNLYWYRRVMGKEIKFLLHFVKESKQDESGMPNNRFLAERTGGTYSTLKVQPAELEDSGVYFCASSHQGSYNSPLHFGNGTRLTVT.